This entry is about one T cell receptor (beta chain). The antigen is undetermined. The sample is drawn from a study of T cells after yellow fever vaccination. General study points: The study re-detected most primary-vaccination clones after the booster (96% CD4, just over 85% CD8).

One entry per CDR3 protein results from TCRdb running MiXCR on the 5' RACE reads. Here the sample spans about 400,000 distinct CDR3 sequences, about 6% being singletons. This material consisted of PBMCs, taken 5 days after the yellow fever booster vaccination. The clonotype comes from a man aged 25-45 years who received the YFV17D yellow fever vaccine.

DNA of the CDR3: TGCAGTGCTAGAGGGGGACGAGCCAGGACCACAGATACGCAGTATTTT. Its translation is CSARGGRARTTDTQYF. V gene TRBV20-1 combines with J gene TRBJ2-3; D might be TRBD1 or TRBD2, each matching 5 bases. The CDR3 contains 16 residues. The germline V gene has CDR1 DFQATT and CDR2 SNEGSKA (reference sequence). V lost 1 base, J lost 2 bases, and 16 bases lay in between.